This T cell receptor (beta chain) comes out of a study of T cells in Graves' hyperthyroidism and ophthalmopathy. Amplification of TCR beta CDR3 regions used RNA as the template. First-round RT-PCR of the TCR CDR3 relied on the HTBI primer set. TCRdb reanalysed the multiplex PCR reads using MiXCR and keeps one entry per CDR3 protein. The sample has hundreds of thousands of distinct CDR3 sequences, 35% to 40% seen once. As to this clonotype: No antigen is known for it.

CDR1 is LNHNV, CDR2 YYDKDF, per germline (reference sequence). The CDR3 contains 20 residues. Trimming removed 0 bases from V and 0 bases from J; junction bases left unmatched: 13. General study points: Most expanded thyroid clonotypes above 0.001 also appeared in blood.

What was sequenced was blood. The rearrangement joins TRBV15 to TRBJ2-4; the match to TRBD1 covers 8 bases. The source is a man younger than 30 with Graves' hyperthyroidism. As DNA, the CDR3 is TGTGCCACCAGCAGAGAAGCGGACAGGGCGCCTAGGGTAGCCAAAAACATTCAGTACTTC. Protein product: CATSREADRAPRVAKNIQYF.